What follows describes a single T cell receptor (beta chain). After removal of 6 bases from V and 1 base from J, the junction contained 5 bases not matched to a gene. The CDR3 sequence is 15 residues long. CDR1 is LNHDA and CDR2 is SQIVND in the germline V gene (reference sequence). The data stem from a study of shared clonotypes between healthy human individuals. Libraries were prepared by immunoSEQ multiplex PCR; TCRdb keeps only in-frame clonotypes and omits some of them. This sample yields roughly 2,500,000 clones, of which 80% to 95% are seen a single time; around 0.4% belongs to the top ten. Naive CD4+ cells were CD45RA-selected; the remaining cells were memory.

This sequence was found in a young man in good health. Some clones in this sample may be carry-over from other donors' samples. The specimen was naive CD4+ T cells from PBMCs. Subset meaning: CD45RA+ positively selected. The rearrangement uses TRBV19 and TRBJ2-7; 11 bases fit TRBD2. CDR3 protein: CASRLAGEGSYEQYF. Here the CDR3 DNA reads TGTGCCAGTAGACTAGCGGGAGAAGGATCCTACGAGCAGTACTTC.